Listed below are T cell receptor beta chains from one sample, sequenced in a study of Graves' ophthalmopathy and Graves' hyperthyroidism. TCRdb re-called the multiplex PCR reads through MiXCR, storing one row per CDR3 protein. This table has approximately 700,000 distinct CDR3 sequences, roughly 40% appearing once. The material sequenced was peripheral blood. The receptors stem from an adult man with Graves' ophthalmopathy. The CDR3 runs from the conserved cysteine through the conserved F or W. D genes are given only for firm matches. The size entry is marked missing in some rows and otherwise reads once, few, many or a size class.

size	V	J	D	DNA	CDR3
many	TRBV29-1	TRBJ1-1	TRBD1	TGCAGCGTTGTTGGACAGGGGACTTTAACTGAAGCTTTCTTT	CSVVGQGTLTEAFF
few	TRBV20-1	TRBJ2-5	.	TGCAGTGCTAACTACGACCGAGTTATGAAGACCCAGTACTTC	CSANYDRVMKTQYF
.	TRBV25-1	TRBJ1-2	.	TGTGCCTGGCGGTCGAACGGCTACACCTTC	CAWRSNGYTF
many	TRBV19	TRBJ1-1	.	TGTGCCAGTAGTCTATCGGACCTCCCGGCCACTGAAGCTTTCTTT	CASSLSDLPATEAFF
few	TRBV20-1	TRBJ2-7	TRBD1	TGCAGTGCTAGAGATCCCCAGGGGGCGGGCGAGCAGTACTTC	CSARDPQGAGEQYF
.	TRBV19	TRBJ2-7	.	TGTGCCAGTGTTACAGGGACCCACGAGCAGTACTTC	CASVTGTHEQYF
few	TRBV2	TRBJ1-2	.	TGTGCCAGCACCGCAGGAATATCTGTTAACTATGGCTACACCTTC	CASTAGISVNYGYTF
.	TRBV11-2	TRBJ1-6	.	TGTGCCAGCAGCCCCAGACAGGTCTTAACCCTCCACTTT	CASSPRQVLTLHF
.	TRBV15	TRBJ1-4	.	TGTGCCACCAGCAGAGGAAGCGGGATCCCGTCTTTT	CATSRGSGIPSF
.	TRBV11-3	TRBJ2-7	TRBD2	TGTGCCAGCAGCCCCGGGACTAGCGGGATTAGGACGCAGTACTTC	CASSPGTSGIRTQYF
few	TRBV7-2	TRBJ2-2	TRBD1	TGTGCCAGCAGACCCCCGCGACAGGGATTGGCCGGGGAGCTGTTTTTT	CASRPPRQGLAGELFF
.	TRBV29-1	TRBJ1-1	TRBD1	TGCAGCGTTGAATTCGACAGGGTGGATGAAGCTTTCTTT	CSVEFDRVDEAFF
few	TRBV24-1	TRBJ1-5	.	TGTGCCAGCAGTTTGGGGAGACAGTCCAATCAGCCCCAGCATTTT	CASSLGRQSNQPQHF
few	TRBV5-1	TRBJ2-5	TRBD1	TGCGCCAGCAGCATATCCGGGACAGGGCAAGAGACCCAGTACTTC	CASSISGTGQETQYF
few	TRBV15	TRBJ2-7	TRBD2	TGTGCCACCAGCACCCGACTAGCGGGAGGGGGTGAGCAGTACTTC	CATSTRLAGGGEQYF
.	TRBV20-1	TRBJ1-1	.	TGCAGTTCCTCGAAACAGGGTGACACTGAAGCTTTCTTT	CSSSKQGDTEAFF
once	TRBV4-3	TRBJ1-3	.	TGCGCCAGCAGCCAAGAGGACCGTGGAAACACCATATATTTT	CASSQEDRGNTIYF
many	TRBV7-2	TRBJ2-5	TRBD2	TGTGCCAGCAGTTCTAGCGGGAGGGCCTGGGAGACCCAGTACTTC	CASSSSGRAWETQYF
few	TRBV7-2	TRBJ1-1	.	TGTGCCAGCAGCCTCTTTAAGAGTAGGGCCAACACTGAAGCTTTCTTT	CASSLFKSRANTEAFF
few	TRBV20-1	TRBJ2-5	TRBD2	TGCAGTGCTGGAATAGCGGGGGCGGGGGAGACCCAGTACTTC	CSAGIAGAGETQYF
few	TRBV7-8	TRBJ2-7	.	TGTGCCAGCAGCTTAGAGGAGGGCTACGAGCAGTACTTC	CASSLEEGYEQYF
few	TRBV7-2	TRBJ1-2	.	TGTGCCAGCAGCTTAACTTTGTTAGGGGGCTATGGCTACACCTTC	CASSLTLLGGYGYTF
many	TRBV9	TRBJ1-2	.	TGTGCCAGCAGCCCCGATGACTATGGCTACACCTTC	CASSPDDYGYTF
.	TRBV7-8	TRBJ1-4	.	TGTGCCAGCAGCTTAGACGGGGCAGCAACTAATGAAAAACTGTTTTTT	CASSLDGAATNEKLFF
many	TRBV20-1	TRBJ1-2	.	TGCAGTGCTAGTCGGGACTATGGCTACACCTTC	CSASRDYGYTF